The 7 T cell receptor beta chains below all came from one sample that was sequenced in a study of shared clonotypes between healthy human individuals. The assay was immunoSEQ multiplex PCR, and TCRdb's table has in-frame clones only and misses some. This table holds 2 million or so clones, about 95% found once. In the naive CD8 group, cells lacked CD45RO and were positively selected for CCR7, so terminally differentiated effector memory CD45RA+ cells were left out. Sequenced material: naive CD8+ T cells sorted from blood. The receptors were sampled from a young man in good health.

The chain joins TRBV29-1 to TRBJ2-1; D unresolved. Germline CDR1 reads SQVTM; CDR2 reads ANQGSEA. This CDR3 is built from 13 residues. V dropped 0 bases and J dropped 3 bases, with 6 bases sitting between them. The DNA of the CDR3 is TGCAGCGTTGAAGATGGGAACTACAATGAGCAGTTCTTC. It encodes CSVEDGNYNEQFF.

V is TRBV4-2 and J is TRBJ1-2, with a weak D call TRBD1 (6 bases). The CDR3 has 15 amino acids. The germline V gene encodes CDR1 LGHNA and CDR2 YNFKEQ. V was trimmed by 0 bases and J by 8 bases, leaving 16 bases between them. The CDR3: CASSQDLRGEDGYTF. CDR3 coding DNA: TGTGCCAGCAGCCAAGATCTTAGGGGGGAAGACGGCTACACCTTC.

In regard to this clone: Other nucleotide sequences from this sample produce the same CDR3. The V and J genes are TRBV9 and TRBJ2-3, with D unclear. V lost 0 bases and J 0 bases, leaving 5 bases between the germline ends. CDR3 length equals 14 residues. Germline CDR1 SGDLS, CDR2 YYNGEE. The CDR3 DNA reads TGTGCCAGCAGCGTAGTCTCCAGCACAGATACGCAGTATTTT. Amino acids: CASSVVSSTDTQYF. Full variable domain (outside the CDR3, taken from reference TRBV9 and TRBJ2-3): DSGVTQTPKHLITATGQRVTLRCSPRSGDLSVYWYQQSLDQGLQFLIQYYNGEERAKGNILERFSAQQFPDLHSELNLSSLELGDSALYFCASSVVSSTDTQYFGPGTRLTVL.

V gene TRBV5-5 combines with J gene TRBJ1-2, with no clear D. Looked up from germline, CDR1 is SGHKS and CDR2 is YYEKEE (reference sequence). V was trimmed by 1 base and J by 3 bases, leaving 13 bases between them. This CDR3 region has 15 residues. The CDR3 here is CASSLKWAADYGYTF. The DNA for the CDR3 is TGTGCCAGCAGCTTGAAGTGGGCAGCCGACTATGGCTACACCTTC.

Here the CDR3 reads CASSEASGARYEQYF. The CDR3 nucleotides are TGTGCCAGCAGTGAAGCGTCGGGGGCTCGCTACGAGCAGTACTTC. This rearrangement joins TRBV2 to TRBJ2-7; possibly TRBD1 or TRBD2 for D (6 bases each). With 0 bases removed from V and 3 bases from J, the gap between germline ends came to 12 bases. The CDR3 loop spans 15 amino acids. Per the germline V gene, CDR1 is SNHLY and CDR2 is FYNNEI.

The rearrangement joins TRBV10-2 to TRBJ2-7, with 9 positions matching TRBD1. Losses at the gene ends were 7 bases for V and 3 bases for J; bases not matched to a gene: 10. Germline CDR1 is WSHSY and CDR2 is SAAADI. CDR3 length: 15 residues. CDR3 in amino acids: CASKSAGTGIYEQYF. CDR3 DNA: TGCGCCAGCAAATCAGCCGGGACAGGGATCTACGAGCAGTACTTC.

This chain links TRBV6-5 with TRBJ1-2; D is uncertain. The germline gives CDR1 MNHEY, CDR2 SVGAGI. The V and J ends lost 4 bases and 8 bases respectively, with 20 bases between them. The CDR3 is 15 amino acids. For the CDR3, the DNA is TGTGCCAGCAGTTTGGCGAGTGAGGGCCTCGGAGGCTACACCTTC. Protein sequence: CASSLASEGLGGYTF.